These 4 T cell receptor beta chains came from one sample sequenced in a study of blood T cell repertoires in COVID-19. Data came from immunoSEQ multiplex PCR; TCRdb stores just in-frame clones and leaves some out. The sample shows about 480,000 clones, 85% to 90% of them seen only once. The sequenced sample consisted of peripheral blood. These TCRs come from a woman aged 25 to 45 with acute or convalescent COVID-19.

The rearrangement uses TRBV4-1 and TRBJ2-2; D may be TRBD1 (5 bases). Germline V lookup: CDR1 MGHRA, CDR2 YSYEKL. V shed 1 base and J shed 2 bases, with 17 bases lying between them. This CDR3 comprises 18 residues. The CDR3 spells CASSQVLGSRANTGELFF. The CDR3 coding sequence is TGCGCCAGCAGCCAAGTTTTAGGAAGCAGGGCAAACACCGGGGAGCTGTTTTTT.

The rearrangement joins TRBV5-1 to TRBJ1-1; no firm D call. CDR3 length equals 14 residues. The V end was cut by 7 bases, the J end by 0 bases, with 13 bases between. Germline CDR1 reads SGHRS; CDR2 reads YFSETQ. CDR3 sequence reads: CASARALMNTEAFF. In DNA, the CDR3 is TGCGCCAGCGCGAGGGCCCTTATGAACACTGAAGCTTTCTTT.

To note about this clone: Other DNA sequences within the sample encode an identical CDR3. The V call is TRBV3-1 (or the pseudogene TRBV3-2), the J call TRBJ2-7, with a weak D call TRBD2 (6 bases). The CDR3 runs 14 residues. In germline, CDR1 is LGHDT, CDR2 YNNKEL (reference sequence). V was cut by 0 bases and J by 2 bases, with 8 bases left in between. CDR3 DNA sequence: TGTGCCAGCAGCCAAGAAGGAGGGACCTACGAGCAGTACTTC. Its translation is CASSQEGGTYEQYF.

The J gene is TRBJ1-1, the V gene TRBV9, with 9 nucleotides matching TRBD1. Germline CDR1 and CDR2: SGDLS and YYNGEE. The CDR3 is made up of 16 amino acids. After removal of 4 bases from V and 7 bases from J, the junction contained 14 bases not matched to a gene. CDR3: CASSPHIQQGAGEAFF. The CDR3, as DNA: TGTGCCAGCAGCCCTCACATACAACAGGGGGCGGGTGAAGCTTTCTTT.